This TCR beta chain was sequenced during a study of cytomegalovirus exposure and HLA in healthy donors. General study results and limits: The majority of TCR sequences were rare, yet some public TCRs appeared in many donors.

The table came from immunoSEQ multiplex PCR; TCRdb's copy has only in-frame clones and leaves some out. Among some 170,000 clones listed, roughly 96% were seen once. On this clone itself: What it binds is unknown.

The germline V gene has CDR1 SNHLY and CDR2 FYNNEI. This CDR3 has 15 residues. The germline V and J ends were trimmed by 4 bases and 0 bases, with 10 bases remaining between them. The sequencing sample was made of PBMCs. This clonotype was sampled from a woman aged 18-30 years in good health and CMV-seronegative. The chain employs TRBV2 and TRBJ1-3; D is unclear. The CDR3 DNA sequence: TGTGCCAGCAGTGTTTCAGGACTCTCTGGAAACACCATATATTTT. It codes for CASSVSGLSGNTIYF. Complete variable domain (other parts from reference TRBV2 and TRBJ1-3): EPEVTQTPSHQVTQMGQEVILRCVPISNHLYFYWYRQILGQKVEFLVSFYNNEISEKSEIFDDQFSVERPDGSNFTLKIRSTKLEDSAMYFCASSVSGLSGNTIYFGEGSWLTVV.